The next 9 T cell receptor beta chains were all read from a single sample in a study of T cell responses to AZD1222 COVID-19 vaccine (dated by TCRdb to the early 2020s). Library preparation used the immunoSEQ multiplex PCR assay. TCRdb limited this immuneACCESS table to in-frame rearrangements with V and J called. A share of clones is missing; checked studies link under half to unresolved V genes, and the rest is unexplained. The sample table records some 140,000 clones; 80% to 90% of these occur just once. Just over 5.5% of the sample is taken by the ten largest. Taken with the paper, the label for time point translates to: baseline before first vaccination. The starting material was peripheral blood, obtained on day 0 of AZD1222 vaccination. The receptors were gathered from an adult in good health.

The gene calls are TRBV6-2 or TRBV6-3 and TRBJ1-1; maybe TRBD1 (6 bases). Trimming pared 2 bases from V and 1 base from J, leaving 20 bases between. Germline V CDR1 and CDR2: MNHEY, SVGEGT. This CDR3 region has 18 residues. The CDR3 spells CASSYQRGATGRNTEAFF. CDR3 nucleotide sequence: TGTGCCAGCAGTTACCAGCGGGGGGCCACCGGGAGGAACACTGAAGCTTTCTTT.

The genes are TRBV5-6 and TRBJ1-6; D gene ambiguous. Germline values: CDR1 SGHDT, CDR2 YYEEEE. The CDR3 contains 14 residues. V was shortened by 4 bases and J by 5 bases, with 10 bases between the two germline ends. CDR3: CASSLSGDNSPLHF. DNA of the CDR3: TGTGCCAGCAGCCTTAGCGGGGATAATTCACCCCTCCACTTT.

The CDR3 coding sequence is TGTGCCAGCAGTTTGGGGGCAGATACGCAGTATTTT. The encoded protein is CASSLGADTQYF. This sequence joins TRBV12-3 or TRBV12-4 and TRBJ2-3, with D possibly being TRBD1 or TRBD2 (5 bases each). The CDR3 runs to 12 residues. Trimming took off 3 bases at V and 4 bases at J, with 5 bases between the two ends.

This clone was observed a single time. This CDR3 is CSVDLFPPRVGNQPQHF. The CDR3, as DNA: TGCAGCGTTGATTTGTTTCCACCCCGGGTGGGCAATCAGCCCCAGCATTTT. J is TRBJ1-5 and V is TRBV29-1; no definite D call. The CDR3 loop spans 17 amino acids. Germline V lookup: CDR1 SQVTM, CDR2 ANQGSEA. Trimming took 3 bases from V and 2 from J, leaving 20 bases between them.

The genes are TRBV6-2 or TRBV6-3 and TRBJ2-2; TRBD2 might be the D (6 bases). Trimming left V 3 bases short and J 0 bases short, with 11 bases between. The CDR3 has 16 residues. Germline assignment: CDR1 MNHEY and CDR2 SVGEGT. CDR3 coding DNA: TGTGCCAGCAGTTATTCTAGCGAGCCGAACACCGGGGAGCTGTTTTTT. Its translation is CASSYSSEPNTGELFF.

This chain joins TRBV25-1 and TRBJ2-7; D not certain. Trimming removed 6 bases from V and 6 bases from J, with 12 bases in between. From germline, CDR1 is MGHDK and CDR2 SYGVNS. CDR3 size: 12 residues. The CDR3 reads CASSLSGFEQYF. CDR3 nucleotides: TGTGCCAGCAGCCTAAGTGGGTTCGAGCAGTACTTC.

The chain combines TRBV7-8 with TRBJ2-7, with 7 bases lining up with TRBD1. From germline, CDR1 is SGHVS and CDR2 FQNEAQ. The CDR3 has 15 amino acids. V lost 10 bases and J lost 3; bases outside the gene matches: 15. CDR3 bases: TGTGCCACCTCAAAGAGGGGCAGGGGGTTCTACGAGCAGTACTTC. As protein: CATSKRGRGFYEQYF.

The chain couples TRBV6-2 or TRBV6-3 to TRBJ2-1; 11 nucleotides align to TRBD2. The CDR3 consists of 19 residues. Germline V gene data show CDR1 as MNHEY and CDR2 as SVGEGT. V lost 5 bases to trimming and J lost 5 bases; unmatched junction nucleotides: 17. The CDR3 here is CASSQGTSGSGLRNNEQFF. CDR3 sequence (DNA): TGTGCCAGCAGTCAGGGTACTAGCGGGAGTGGGTTGAGGAACAATGAGCAGTTCTTC.

CDR3 DNA: TGTGCCAGCACCCTCGGTGGCACCCCTATCTCTGGAAACACCATATATTTT. It encodes CASTLGGTPISGNTIYF. J is TRBJ1-3 and V is TRBV5-4, with D uncertain. The V end was cut by 6 bases, the J end by 0 bases, with 19 bases between. There are 17 residues in the CDR3. Germline V gene sequence: CDR1 SGHNT, CDR2 YYREEE (reference sequence). Full variable domain (missing parts from reference TRBV5-4 and TRBJ1-3): ETGVTQSPTHLIKTRGQQVTLRCSSQSGHNTVSWYQQALGQGPQFIFQYYREEENGRGNFPPRFSGLQFPNYSSELNVNALELDDSALYLCASTLGGTPISGNTIYFGEGSWLTVV.